Presented here are 2 T cell receptor beta chains from one specimen sequenced in a study of cytomegalovirus exposure and HLA in healthy donors. PCR involved 60 Vbeta and 13 Jbeta primers. The protocol was immunoSEQ multiplex PCR, while the TCRdb copy is restricted to in-frame clones and leaves out a portion. The sample lists 50,000 to 70,000 clones, 65% to 80% occurring once. What was sequenced was PBMCs. The receptors here all came from a female donor in good health and CMV-seronegative.

This chain joins TRBV5-8 and TRBJ2-5, with TRBD1 identical over 9 bases. The ends lost 5 bases at V and 5 bases at J; junction bases unmatched: 10. The CDR3 length is 15 residues. Germline V CDR1 and CDR2: SGHTS, YDEGEE. The chain's CDR3 is CASSPGQGSMETQYF. Written as DNA, the CDR3 is TGTGCCAGCAGTCCTGGACAGGGGTCTATGGAGACCCAGTACTTC. Full variable domain (outside the CDR3, taken from reference TRBV5-8 and TRBJ2-5): EAGVTQSPTHLIKTRGQQATLRCSPISGHTSVYWYQQALGLGLQFLLWYDEGEERNRGNFPPRFSGRQFPNYSSELNVNALELEDSALYLCASSPGQGSMETQYFGPGTRLLVL.

This chain uses TRBV18 with TRBJ2-3; D gene uncertain. CDR1 is KGHSH, CDR2 LQKENI, per germline. Trimming removed 6 bases from V and 4 bases from J, with 14 bases in between. CDR3 length: 14 amino acids. CDR3 loop: CASSPRRPPDTQYF. The CDR3 nucleotides are TGTGCCAGCTCCCCTCGGAGACCGCCAGATACGCAGTATTTT.